This TCR beta chain was identified in a study of beta chain features in type 1 diabetes. Findings and limits, study-wide: Possible PCR preference for shorter templates applied equally to patients and controls. For Type 1 diabetes patients, all four CD4+ subsets carried TCRB CDR3s that were moderately but significantly shorter.

CDR3 size: 14 residues. Germline values: CDR1 KGHSH, CDR2 LQKENI. Trimming pared 1 base from V and 6 bases from J, leaving 13 bases between. Expressed TCRB transcripts got sequenced, as all isolated RNA was reverse transcribed. TCRdb's copy holds only in-frame clones and misses some; the assay was immunoSEQ multiplex PCR. The sample lists hundreds of thousands of clones, around 15% occurring once. As to this clone: Its antigen is undetermined.

The chain is built from TRBV18 and TRBJ2-7; either TRBD1 or TRBD2 may supply D (5 bases each). The origin of this receptor is a man between 18 and 29 years old with type 1 diabetes. The sequenced material came from naive CD4+ T cells from blood. The CDR3 is CASSPRGNAPEQYF. CDR3 nucleotides: TGTGCCAGCTCACCACGGGGGAATGCACCCGAGCAGTACTTC.